These 15 T cell receptor beta chains originate from one sample sequenced in a study of shared T cell receptors in the human thymus. Using immunoSEQ multiplex PCR, the repertoire was profiled, and TCRdb retains in-frame clones only, with some absent. The data hold approximately 760,000 clones, with around 85% observed a single time. These records were also assigned to another study, of human thymus T cells.

Sequencing was carried out using thymocytes. The receptor source for this set is a girl less than two years old with a congenital heart defect.

The chain links TRBV10-3 to TRBJ1-2, with a possible D match to TRBD1 (6 bases). This CDR3 comprises 14 residues. Germline lookup yields CDR1 ENHRY and CDR2 SYGVKD. V shed 4 bases and J shed 4 bases, with 13 bases lying between them. The CDR3 DNA sequence: TGTGCCATCAGTGCCCAGGGGCCTGGCTATGGCTACACCTTC. Protein: CAISAQGPGYGYTF.

V usage is TRBV11-2 and J usage is TRBJ1-3; D uncertain. This CDR3 region has 15 residues. Germline CDR1 reads SGHAT; CDR2 reads FQNNGV. With 6 bases removed from V and 0 bases from J, the gap between germline ends came to 12 bases. The DNA for the CDR3 is TGTGCCAGCAGGACTGACCGGAGCTCTGGAAACACCATATATTTT. Its protein is CASRTDRSSGNTIYF.

The rearrangement uses TRBV6-5 and TRBJ1-3; TRBD1 might be the D (5 bases). The CDR3 runs 15 residues. The ends were cut back, 0 bases at V and 8 bases at J, with 14 bases in the middle. Germline CDR1 and CDR2: MNHEY and SVGAGI. The chain's CDR3 is CASSYSGQYADTIYF. The CDR3 coding sequence is TGTGCCAGCAGTTACTCGGGGCAGTACGCGGACACCATATATTTT.

The chain combines TRBV4-1 with TRBJ2-4; 8 bases are shared with TRBD1. Germline V gene sequence: CDR1 MGHRA, CDR2 YSYEKL. The CDR3 consists of 16 residues. V lost 0 bases to trimming and J lost 3 bases; unmatched junction nucleotides: 4. DNA for the CDR3: TGCGCCAGCAGCCAAGAACTCGACAGGGGCAAAAACATTCAGTACTTC. Its translation is CASSQELDRGKNIQYF.

The CDR3 DNA follows: TGTGCCAGCAGCACAGCCCGCTCCTATAATTCACCCCTCCACTTT. Translated, it gives CASSTARSYNSPLHF. This chain links TRBV6-1 with TRBJ1-6; no clear D. The germline V gene encodes CDR1 MNHNS and CDR2 SASEGT. V lost 6 bases to trimming and J lost 0 bases, with 9 bases between them. The CDR3 has 15 residues.

V gene TRBV18 combines with J gene TRBJ1-2; D may be TRBD1 (6 bases). The CDR3 length is 17 residues. Trimming pared 6 bases from V and 4 bases from J, leaving 24 bases between. Germline loops: CDR1 KGHSH, CDR2 LQKENI. The CDR3 loop is CASSTPPKKGGAYGYTF. CDR3 bases: TGTGCCAGCTCTACACCACCCAAAAAGGGGGGGGCCTATGGCTACACCTTC.

The CDR3 is CASSLSGQRWSGANVLTF. CDR3 coding DNA: TGCGCCAGCAGCTTGTCCGGACAGCGCTGGTCTGGGGCCAACGTCCTGACTTTC. The rearrangement joins TRBV5-1 to TRBJ2-6, with D perhaps matching TRBD1 (6 bases). Trimming shortened V by 1 base and J by 1 base, and 15 bases separated the two germline ends. Looked up from germline, CDR1 is SGHRS and CDR2 is YFSETQ. The CDR3 runs to 18 residues.

This chain uses TRBV13 with TRBJ2-5; no definite D call. Germline V gene sequence: CDR1 PRHDT, CDR2 FYEKMQ (reference sequence). V lost 5 bases to trimming and J lost 5 bases, with 15 bases between them. The CDR3 sequence is 14 residues long. The CDR3 is CASSHYSRRETQYF. CDR3 nucleotide sequence: TGTGCCAGCAGCCACTATTCCCGACGGGAGACCCAGTACTTC.

The chain couples TRBV5-1 to TRBJ2-7; 7 nucleotides agree with TRBD2. This CDR3 contains 14 residues. Germline loops: CDR1 SGHRS, CDR2 YFSETQ. The trim removed 2 bases at V and 0 bases at J, leaving 2 bases unmatched. The CDR3 DNA reads TGCGCCAGCAGCTTCAGGGACTACTCCTACGAGCAGTACTTC. It codes for CASSFRDYSYEQYF.

The DNA of the CDR3 is TGTGCCAGCTCACCTGGAGGGGCGCGTTCTGGAAACACCATATATTTT. It yields the protein CASSPGGARSGNTIYF. This chain uses TRBV18 with TRBJ1-3, with D tentatively TRBD1 (5 bases). CDR3 size: 16 residues. Trimming stripped 3 bases from V and 1 base from J, with 13 bases between. Germline V gene data show CDR1 as KGHSH and CDR2 as LQKENI.

The rearrangement uses TRBV28 and TRBJ1-5, with D unclear. The CDR3 is made up of 16 amino acids. Between the trimmed V and J ends, which lost 1 base and 7 bases, there was a span of 17 bases. Germline values: CDR1 MDHEN, CDR2 SYDVKM. The DNA for the CDR3 is TGTGCCAGCAGTTTATATTACAGAGTTTTAAGACAGCCCCAGCATTTT. This encodes CASSLYYRVLRQPQHF.

The rearrangement joins TRBV10-3 to TRBJ1-2, with D maybe TRBD1 (6 bases). V was trimmed by 10 bases and J by 3 bases, leaving 24 bases between them. This CDR3 is built from 16 residues. Germline assignment: CDR1 ENHRY and CDR2 SYGVKD. CDR3 amino acids: CATQDRRRPLDYGYTF. The CDR3 nucleotides read TGTGCCACCCAGGACAGACGACGCCCCCTCGACTATGGCTACACCTTC.

The chain uses TRBV7-9 and TRBJ1-2, with D unclear. The CDR3 contains 17 residues. The germline V and J ends were trimmed by 4 bases and 4 bases, with 22 bases remaining between them. Germline CDR1 reads SEHNR; CDR2 reads FQNEAQ (reference sequence). CDR3 bases: TGTGCCAGCAGCTCCCGGACTACCCAGGAGAGAGCCTATGGCTACACCTTC. It encodes CASSSRTTQERAYGYTF.

The CDR3 sequence: CASSFTDGTQYF. CDR3 bases: TGCGCCAGCAGCTTCACTGATGGGACCCAGTACTTC. This chain joins TRBV5-1 and TRBJ2-5, with D uncertain. Trimming took 2 bases from V and 7 from J, leaving 9 bases between them. The germline V gene encodes CDR1 SGHRS and CDR2 YFSETQ. The CDR3 runs 12 residues.

This clone showed up just once. V and J are TRBV10-3 and TRBJ1-2, with D possibly matching TRBD1 (5 bases). CDR3 length equals 12 residues. Trimming removed 7 bases at V and 6 bases at J, with 12 bases between. CDR1 and CDR2 from the germline V gene are ENHRY and SYGVKD. The CDR3 DNA reads TGTGCCATCAAAATATCGGGGGATGGCTACACCTTC. The encoded protein is CAIKISGDGYTF.